The subject of this entry is one TCR beta chain. The specificity of this receptor is unknown. Base qualities are not provided; no much larger clone lies one nucleotide away. One collaborating source in Seattle enrolled patients while the patients were actively infected and followed the patients over time throughout the course of disease. Collaborating institutions collected whole blood in K2EDTA tubes following their own protocols. Collaborator samples were shipped for TCRbeta analysis as frozen whole blood, isolated PBMCs, or DNA extracted from either sample type. V loses 3 bases of germline sequence and J loses 0 bases, and the interval between the two ends is 11 bases. Its CDR3 holds 15 amino acids, cysteine through phenylalanine. Only the CDR3 DNA stays, 45 bases, in frame from base 1. CDR1 and CDR2, looked up from the germline V gene (reference sequence), are WNHNN and SYGVQD. The data originate from a study of blood T cell repertoires in COVID-19 (dated by TCRdb to 2020 to 2021). Study-level background: Samples covering the acute and convalescent phases of COVID-19 were provided by collaborators in the United States, Italy and Spain. The prospective study material was composed of cDNA or gDNA derived from T cells, B-cell-depleted T cells, or PBMCs. Deeply sampled blood TCRbeta repertoires from subjects exposed to, actively infected with, or recovered from COVID-19 were included in the dataset. The repertoires were released in a freely available public database meant as a resource for research on the immune response to SARS-CoV-2. Samples were obtained from the ongoing ImmuneRACE study (first 160 participants) and from approximately 1,200 subjects provided by 6 global collaborators. The sample metadata nearly always contained a de-identified subject ID, COVID-19 status, age in years and sex. Where HLA class I and class II types were available, the types were taken from metadata supplied by the sample provider, not from assay-based typing. Study-wide findings and limitations: The quantity of clinical and demographic metadata differed by source and by participant and was supplied without curation.

The immunoSEQ Assay, a bias-controlled multiplex PCR, was used to amplify TCRbeta CDR3 regions from genomic DNA. The paper's data handling went like this. The number of nucleated cells in each sample was estimated by amplification of reference gene primers within the assay. Sequence reads were collapsed and filtered to measure the absolute abundance of every unique TCRbeta CDR3 rearrangement. For each sample, productive Simpson clonality was calculated as the square root of Simpson's diversity index over productive rearrangements. TCRdb re-hosts the immuneACCESS table, in-frame sequences only. Its copies lack some clones; in the studies checked, an unresolved V gene accounts for under half of them, and the cause for the rest is not known. V, J and clone size reflect that table, while D and trimming were determined from the DNA. In all, the sample holds a few hundred thousand clones, and approximately 90% of those were seen once. Jointly, the top ten make up over 5% of the sample.

The TCR originated in a woman in her 50s with COVID-19, enrolled during active disease. The rearrangement joined TRBV10-1 to TRBJ2-5; the D gene is perhaps TRBD2, from 6 matching bases. Sequenced input: peripheral blood. Here the CDR3 is given as CASSENRGYQETQYF. The bases are TGCGCCAGCAGTGAAAACCGGGGGTACCAAGAGACCCAGTACTTC.